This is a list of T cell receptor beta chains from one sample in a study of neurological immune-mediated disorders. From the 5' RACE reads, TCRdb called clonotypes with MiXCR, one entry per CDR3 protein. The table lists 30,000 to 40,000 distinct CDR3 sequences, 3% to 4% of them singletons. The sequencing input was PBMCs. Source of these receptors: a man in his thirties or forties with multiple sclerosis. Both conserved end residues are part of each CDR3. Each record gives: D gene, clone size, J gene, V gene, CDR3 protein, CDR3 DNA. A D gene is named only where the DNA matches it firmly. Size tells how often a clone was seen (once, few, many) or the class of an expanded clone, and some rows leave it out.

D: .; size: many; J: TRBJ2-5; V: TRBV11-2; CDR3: CASSLVYETQYF; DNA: TGTGCCAGCAGCTTAGTTTACGAGACCCAGTACTTC
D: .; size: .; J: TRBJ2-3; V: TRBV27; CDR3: CASSSRLPDTQYF; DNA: TGTGCCAGCAGTTCCCGACTCCCAGATACGCAGTATTTT
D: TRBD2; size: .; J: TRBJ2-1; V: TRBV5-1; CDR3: CASSPGTSGLNEQFF; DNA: TGCGCCAGCAGCCCCGGGACTAGCGGACTCAATGAGCAGTTCTTC
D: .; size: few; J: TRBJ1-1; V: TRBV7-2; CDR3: CASSLAGQKNTEAFF; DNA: TGTGCCAGCAGCTTAGCAGGTCAGAAGAACACTGAAGCTTTCTTT
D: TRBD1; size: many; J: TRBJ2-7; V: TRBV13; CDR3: CASRPPTGENEQYF; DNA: TGTGCCAGCAGACCACCGACAGGGGAGAACGAGCAGTACTTC
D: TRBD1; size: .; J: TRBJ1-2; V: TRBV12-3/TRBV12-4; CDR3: CASTRRGRFYGYTF; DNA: TGTGCCAGCACACGCAGGGGGAGATTCTATGGCTACACCTTC
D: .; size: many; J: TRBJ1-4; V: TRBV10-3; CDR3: CAISPLGETNEKLFF; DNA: TGTGCCATCAGCCCGTTGGGGGAAACTAATGAAAAACTGTTTTTT
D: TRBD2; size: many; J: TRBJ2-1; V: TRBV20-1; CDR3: CSAPPRGGASEQFF; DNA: TGCAGTGCCCCCCCCCGCGGGGGGGCTAGTGAGCAGTTCTTC
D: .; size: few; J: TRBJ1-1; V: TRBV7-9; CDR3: CASSGFEAFF; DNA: TGTGCCAGCAGCGGGTTTGAAGCTTTCTTT
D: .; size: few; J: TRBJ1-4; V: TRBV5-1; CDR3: CASSRDGGNEKLFF; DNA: TGCGCCAGCAGCCGGGACGGGGGAAATGAAAAACTGTTTTTT
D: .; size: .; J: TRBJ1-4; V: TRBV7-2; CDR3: CASSWGPNNEKLFF; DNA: TGTGCCAGCAGCTGGGGCCCTAATAATGAAAAACTGTTTTTT
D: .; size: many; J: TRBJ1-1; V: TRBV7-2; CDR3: CASSLVAGNTEAFF; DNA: TGTGCCAGCAGCTTAGTCGCAGGGAACACTGAAGCTTTCTTT
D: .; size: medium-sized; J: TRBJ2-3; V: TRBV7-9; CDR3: CASSWTPAGDTQYF; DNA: TGTGCCAGCAGCTGGACACCGGCTGGCGATACGCAGTATTTT
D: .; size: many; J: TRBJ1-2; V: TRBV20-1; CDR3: CSARVVAGTLYGYTF; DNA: TGCAGTGCTAGAGTGGTGGCAGGGACTCTCTATGGCTACACCTTC
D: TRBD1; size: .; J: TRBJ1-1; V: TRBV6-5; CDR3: CASSYEGAGTFF; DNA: TGTGCCAGCAGTTATGAGGGGGCTGGTACTTTCTTT
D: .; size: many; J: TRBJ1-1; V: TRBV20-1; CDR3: CSARDFRTPVHTEAFF; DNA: TGCAGTGCTAGAGATTTTCGGACACCCGTACACACTGAAGCTTTCTTT
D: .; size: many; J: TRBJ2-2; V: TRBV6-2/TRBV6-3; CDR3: CASSYRPMKITGELFF; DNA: TGTGCCAGCAGTTACCGGCCAATGAAGATCACCGGGGAGCTGTTTTTT
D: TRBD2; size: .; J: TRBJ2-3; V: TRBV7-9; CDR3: CASSPRTSGGGDTQYF; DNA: TGTGCCAGCAGCCCACGGACTAGCGGGGGGGGAGATACGCAGTATTTT
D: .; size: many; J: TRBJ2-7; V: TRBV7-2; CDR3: CASSLGSYEQYF; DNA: TGTGCCAGCAGCTTGGGATCCTACGAGCAGTACTTC
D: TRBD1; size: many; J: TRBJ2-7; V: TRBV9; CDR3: CASSSSSTGGNEQYF; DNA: TGTGCCAGCAGCTCAAGTAGTACAGGGGGCAACGAGCAGTACTTC
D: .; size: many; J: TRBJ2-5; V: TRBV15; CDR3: CATSRVPGTQTQYF; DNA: TGTGCCACCAGCAGAGTTCCGGGAACTCAGACCCAGTACTTC
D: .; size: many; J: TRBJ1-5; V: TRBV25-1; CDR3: CASSVWGDQPQHF; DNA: TGTGCCAGCAGTGTATGGGGGGATCAGCCCCAGCATTTT
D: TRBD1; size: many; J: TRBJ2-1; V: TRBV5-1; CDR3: CASSLAGGLLYNEQFF; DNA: TGCGCCAGCAGCTTGGCAGGGGGCCTCCTCTACAATGAGCAGTTCTTC
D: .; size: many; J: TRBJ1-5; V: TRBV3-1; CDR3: CASSQDGDPSNQPQHF; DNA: TGTGCCAGCAGCCAAGATGGGGATCCAAGCAATCAGCCCCAGCATTTT
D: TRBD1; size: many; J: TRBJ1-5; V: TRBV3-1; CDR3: CASSLGTGIDQPQNF; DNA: TGTGCCAGCAGCCTTGGGACAGGTATAGATCAGCCCCAGAATTTT
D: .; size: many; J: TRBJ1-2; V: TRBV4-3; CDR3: CASSQDVKRQVGGGYTF; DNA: TGCGCCAGCAGCCAAGATGTCAAAAGACAGGTCGGTGGTGGCTACACCTTC
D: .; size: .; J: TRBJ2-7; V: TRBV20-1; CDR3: CSARGTGSSYEQYF; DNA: TGCAGTGCTAGAGGGACGGGTAGCTCCTACGAGCAGTACTTC
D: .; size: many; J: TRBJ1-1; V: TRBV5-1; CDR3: CASSLAGAMNTEAFF; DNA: TGCGCCAGCAGCTTGGCGGGAGCGATGAACACTGAAGCTTTCTTT
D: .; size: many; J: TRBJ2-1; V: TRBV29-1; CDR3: CSVEDTGNEQFF; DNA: TGCAGCGTTGAAGATACGGGCAATGAGCAGTTCTTC
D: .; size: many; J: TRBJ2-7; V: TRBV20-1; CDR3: CSARDLEKTPSFGVEQYF; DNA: TGCAGTGCTAGAGATTTGGAGAAAACCCCCTCTTTCGGAGTCGAGCAGTACTTC
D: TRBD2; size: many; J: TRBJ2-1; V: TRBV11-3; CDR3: CASSSASGSGNEQFF; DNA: TGTGCCAGCAGCTCAGCTAGCGGGTCTGGAAATGAGCAGTTCTTC